These T cell receptor beta chains were read from a single sample in a study of regulatory T cells in long-lasting Graves disease. Via MiXCR, TCRdb re-called the multiplex PCR reads, giving one row per CDR3 protein. The repertoire includes 350,000 to 500,000 distinct CDR3 sequences, less than 20% of them detected once, and 20% to 25% sits in the top ten. These data also featured in a second study, about T cells in Graves' hyperthyroidism and ophthalmopathy.

Sequences were derived from peripheral blood mononuclear cells (PBMCs), sampled at new diagnosis, from a patient treated with antithyroid drugs. The receptors here all came from a woman younger than 35 with Graves disease. CDR3s include the opening cysteine and the closing phenylalanine or tryptophan. D genes are given only for firm matches. The size entry is marked missing in some rows and otherwise reads once, few, many or a size class.

d_call	clone_size	v_call	j_call	cdr3_nt	cdr3_aa
TRBD2	many	TRBV7-7	TRBJ2-5	TGTGCTAGCAGCTTCGGGGGGACCCAAGAGACCCAGTACTTC	CASSFGGTQETQYF
.	many	TRBV12-3/TRBV12-4	TRBJ1-1	TGTGCCAGCAGTTTAATGGGGTTAACTGAAGCTTTCTTT	CASSLMGLTEAFF
.	.	TRBV2	TRBJ2-1	TGTGCCAGCAAAAGAACCGGGACTTTATACAATGAGCAGTTCTTC	CASKRTGTLYNEQFF
TRBD2	many	TRBV7-8	TRBJ2-1	TGTGCCAGCAGCTTAGCGAGGCCTCGGACTAGCGGGAGGGGGGATGAGCAGTTCTTC	CASSLARPRTSGRGDEQFF
.	once	TRBV4-2	TRBJ2-2	TGTGCCAGCAGCCAAGTCTCCCAGGGGATCACCGGGGAGCTGTTTTTT	CASSQVSQGITGELFF
.	many	TRBV6-7	TRBJ2-1	TGTGCCAGCAGTTACTCGCCCGGGTATGAGCAGTTCTTC	CASSYSPGYEQFF
.	many	TRBV10-1	TRBJ2-5	TGCGCCAGCAGTGGAGTCGGACAAGAGACCCAGTACTTC	CASSGVGQETQYF
TRBD2	few	TRBV7-9	TRBJ2-3	TGTGCCAGCAGCTTAGGAATTGGGTGGTCGACTAGCGGGCCAGATACGCAGTATTTT	CASSLGIGWSTSGPDTQYF
.	many	TRBV28	TRBJ1-1	TGTGCCAGCAGCGCCGGCGTTGCGAAGAGTGACGCTGAAGCTTTCTTT	CASSAGVAKSDAEAFF
.	many	TRBV20-1	TRBJ2-7	TGCAGTGCTAGAATGGCCTACGAGCAGTACTTC	CSARMAYEQYF
TRBD1	.	TRBV18	TRBJ2-7	TGTGCCAGCTCGCCAAGACAGGGGACCTGGTGGGAGCAGTACTTC	CASSPRQGTWWEQYF
TRBD2	many	TRBV11-2	TRBJ2-7	TGTGCCAGCAGCCCTAGCGGGAGGATGAACGAGCAGTACTTC	CASSPSGRMNEQYF
.	.	TRBV19	TRBJ1-5	TGTGCCAGCAACAGGGTAGGGGGTCAGCCCCAGCATTTT	CASNRVGGQPQHF
TRBD1	many	TRBV20-1	TRBJ2-7	TGCAGTGCTAGGGTCTCAGACAGGGAAGCCTACGAGCAGTACTTC	CSARVSDREAYEQYF
TRBD1	many	TRBV5-1	TRBJ2-1	TGCGCCAGCAGCAGGACAGACAGGGGATATTCCTACAATGAGCAGTTCTTC	CASSRTDRGYSYNEQFF
.	.	TRBV3-1	TRBJ1-1	TGTGCCAGCAGCCAAGAAAGCCTCACTGAAGCTTTCTTT	CASSQESLTEAFF
.	many	TRBV6-5	TRBJ2-3	TGTGCCAGCAGTTATAGGCCGACCATGGGCACAGATACGCAGTATTTT	CASSYRPTMGTDTQYF
TRBD2	many	TRBV7-6	TRBJ2-2	TGTGCCAGCAGCCACGGGACTAGCGGGGATACCGGGGAGCTGTTTTTT	CASSHGTSGDTGELFF
.	.	TRBV6-2/TRBV6-3	TRBJ2-7	TGTGCCAGCAGACTTGAGGAGGGGACCATCTACTCCTACGAGCAGTACTTC	CASRLEEGTIYSYEQYF
.	many	TRBV7-2	TRBJ2-7	TGTGCCAGCAGCTTCGGTCAGGCGATCTCCTACGAGCAGTACTTC	CASSFGQAISYEQYF
TRBD1	.	TRBV18	TRBJ2-6	TGTGCCAGCTCATTGGCGCCTCCGGGACAGACTGGGGCCAACGTCCTGACTTTC	CASSLAPPGQTGANVLTF
.	.	TRBV24-1	TRBJ2-3	TGTGCCACCAGTGATTCAGCGGAGACCACAGATACGCAGTATTTT	CATSDSAETTDTQYF
TRBD2	few	TRBV19	TRBJ2-1	TGTGCCAGTAGTATTCCTAGCGGGAGAGCCCACAATGAGCAGTTCTTC	CASSIPSGRAHNEQFF
TRBD1	few	TRBV2	TRBJ1-1	TGTGCCAGCAGGGGACAGGGGGTGGGCACTGAAGCTTTCTTT	CASRGQGVGTEAFF
TRBD2	few	TRBV28	TRBJ2-1	TGTGCCAGCAGTTTATTTGCGGGAGGGACCCATGAGCAGTTCTTC	CASSLFAGGTHEQFF
.	many	TRBV2	TRBJ1-1	TGTGCCAGCAGTGCCGGGGATGTGGACACTGAAGCTTTCTTT	CASSAGDVDTEAFF
.	many	TRBV30	TRBJ2-5	TGTGCCTGGAAACGGAATTCAGGGGAGACCCAGTACTTC	CAWKRNSGETQYF
TRBD1	.	TRBV6-1	TRBJ1-5	TGTGCCAGCAGTGGACGACAGGGGATTAGCAATCAGCCCCAGCATTTT	CASSGRQGISNQPQHF
.	.	TRBV30	TRBJ1-6	TGTGCCTGGAGTGTAGGGGGGCTCTCCTATAATTCACCCCTCCACTTT	CAWSVGGLSYNSPLHF
.	many	TRBV7-9	TRBJ2-1	TGTGCCAGCAGCTTATGGGTTAATGAGCAGTTCTTC	CASSLWVNEQFF
.	.	TRBV18	TRBJ2-7	TGTGCCAGCTCACCAAAAAGGGACTCCCCCGAGCAGTACTTC	CASSPKRDSPEQYF
.	many	TRBV20-1	TRBJ2-1	TGCAGTGCTAAGGTCCCGGCTAGCGACTACAATGAGCAGTTCTTC	CSAKVPASDYNEQFF